One and the same sample provided the 13 T cell receptor beta chains below, sequenced in a study of tumor and adjacent non-tumor tissue in lung cancer. TCRbeta libraries were built with three rounds of nested PCR, modified from ARM-PCR. TCRdb re-called the multiplex PCR reads through MiXCR, storing one row per CDR3 protein. Here the sample spans some 51,000 distinct CDR3 sequences, about 68% being singletons. No cell sorting was done before RNA was extracted from the tissue. The normal lung tissue was taken more than 3 cm from the tumor edge. The specimen sequenced was distant non-tumor lung tissue. The receptor source for this set is a woman in her seventies with non-small cell lung cancer.

As to this clonotype: The CDR3 does not close with the conserved phenylalanine or tryptophan, likely indicating a read error. The limits of the CDR3 on the DNA are not certain, so only TCRdb's listed CDR3 is given. CDR3 region: CASSLTYEEYL. The chain uses TRBV12-3 or TRBV12-4 and TRBJ2-7. The CDR3 comprises 11 residues, both ends counted.

The chain joins TRBV4-2 to TRBJ1-5; D remains unclear. Germline V gives CDR1 LGHNA, CDR2 YNFKEQ. Between the trimmed V and J ends, which lost 0 bases and 1 base, there was a span of 16 bases. CDR3 length: 18 amino acids. As DNA, the CDR3 is TGTGCCAGCAGCCAAGAAGTACGGCGGGGAGGAAGCAATCAGCCCCAGCATTTT. Its protein product is CASSQEVRRGGSNQPQHF.

On this clonotype: Germline is not matched at one junction end, which may reflect a read error. The chain employs TRBV6-2 or TRBV6-3 and TRBJ2-5; 11 positions match TRBD2. From germline, CDR1 is MNHEY and CDR2 SVGEGT. The CDR3 runs to 16 residues. CDR3 region: CACSTRLAGPQETQYF. The CDR3 coding sequence is TGTGCCTGCAGTACGAGACTAGCGGGACCACAAGAGACCCAGTACTTC.

On this clonotype itself: This may come from a read error, since a much larger clone is one base off. The rearrangement links TRBV7-8 to TRBJ1-2; D remains ambiguous. Germline-derived CDR1 and CDR2 are SGHVS and FQNEAQ. This CDR3 comprises 13 residues. The CDR3 DNA sequence: TGTGCCGGCAGCTTAGGACCAGATTATGGCTACACCTTC. This translates into CAGSLGPDYGYTF.

The gene calls are TRBV28 and TRBJ1-2; 10 nucleotides line up with TRBD1. Per the germline V gene, CDR1 is MDHEN and CDR2 is SYDVKM. Trimming cost V 3 bases and J 6 bases; bases outside gene matches: 13. The CDR3 is 17 residues long. The CDR3 DNA follows: TGTGCCAGCAGTTTTCCCCCGGGACAGGGGCTATACCATGGCTACACCTTC. This translates into CASSFPPGQGLYHGYTF.

Note on this clonotype: The junction departs from the called germline gene at one end, perhaps through a read error. The chain combines TRBV6-5 with TRBJ2-1; 12 nucleotides align to TRBD1. The length of the CDR3 is 15 residues. Germline CDR1 MNHEY, CDR2 SVGAGI. The CDR3 region is CASRGTGGGYSEQFF. CDR3 sequence (DNA): TGTGCCAGCAGAGGGACAGGGGGCGGTTACAGTGAGCAGTTCTTC.

Points on this clonotype: This sequence may be a read error, since a much larger clone differs from it by one base. The V and J genes are TRBV20-1 and TRBJ2-3; D may be TRBD2 (6 bases). Germline V gene data show CDR1 as DFQATT and CDR2 as SNEGSKA (reference sequence). The CDR3 loop spans 15 amino acids. V was trimmed by 5 bases and J by 6 bases, leaving 21 bases between them. The CDR3: CSAPLTPERADTQYF. The DNA of the CDR3 is TGCAGTGCTCCCCTAACGCCCGAGCGGGCGGATACGCAGTATTTT.

The table lists this clonotype with many counts. V and J are TRBV6-2 or TRBV6-3 and TRBJ2-3; 10 nucleotides agree with TRBD2. V lost 1 base to trimming and J lost 4 bases; unmatched junction nucleotides: 14. The CDR3 runs 19 residues. The germline gives CDR1 MNHEY, CDR2 SVGEGT. The CDR3 DNA reads TGTGCCAGCAGTTACTTGGTCTTGGCTAGCGGGAGCTGGCCAGATACGCAGTATTTT. Its translation is CASSYLVLASGSWPDTQYF.

Concerning this clonotype itself: Without the conserved terminal phenylalanine or tryptophan, this CDR3 likely stems from a read error. V gene TRBV6-1 combines with J gene TRBJ1-6; D is unclear. Germline lookup yields CDR1 MNHNS and CDR2 SASEGT. CDR3 length: 11 residues. The CDR3 sequence: CASSDNSPLHY. The CDR3 region has the DNA TGTGCCAGTAGTGATAATTCACCCCTCCACTAT.

A few counts support this clonotype. V usage is TRBV5-1 and J usage is TRBJ1-1, with D perhaps TRBD1 (6 bases). This CDR3 contains 13 residues. V lost 5 bases to trimming and J lost 3 bases, with 11 bases between them. Looked up from germline, CDR1 is SGHRS and CDR2 is YFSETQ. CDR3 DNA sequence: TGCGCCAGCAGGGAGGACAGTGACACTGAAGCTTTCTTT. Amino acid sequence: CASREDSDTEAFF.

Concerning this clonotype itself: This may be a read error, as it is one base from a much larger clone. The V call is TRBV10-2, the J call TRBJ2-5; tentatively, D is TRBD2 (6 bases). This CDR3 region has 14 residues. Germline CDR1 is WSHSY and CDR2 is SAAADI. CDR3 DNA sequence: TGCACCAGCAGTGAGTCGGGGGTCGGAGAGACCCAGTACTTC. Encoded protein: CTSSESGVGETQYF.

This clonotype was seen ten or more times. This chain links TRBV6-1 with TRBJ2-5; D ambiguous. V lost 3 bases, J lost 6 bases, and 8 bases lay in between. In germline, CDR1 is MNHNS, CDR2 SASEGT. The CDR3 is 12 residues long. The CDR3 sequence is CASSEALQTQYF. The CDR3 coding sequence is TGTGCCAGCAGTGAGGCCTTACAGACCCAGTACTTC.

This clonotype was counted a few times. One junction end disagrees with the germline gene, perhaps due to a read error. The V call is TRBV11-2, the J call TRBJ2-2; D remains ambiguous. CDR3 size: 15 residues. CDR1 is SGHAT, CDR2 FQNNGV, per germline. The CDR3 reads CTSSIPVTNTGELFF. The CDR3 region has the DNA TGTACCAGCAGCATACCGGTTACGAATACCGGAGAGCTGTTTTTT.